One sample yielded the 32 T cell receptor beta chains listed below, sequenced in a study of T cell repertoires in cytomegalovirus infection (dated by TCRdb to the late 2010s). TCRdb shows the sequencer as Illumina HiSeq 1500. The public reads were run again by TCRdb, first through fastp at Q25 and then through MiXCR, and only productive beta chains were kept. Every entry covers one CDR3 protein and lists the most common genes and DNA from its rows. This sample lists about 740,000 distinct CDR3 sequences; 35% to 45% were detected once. Of the sample, roughly 2.9% is held by the ten largest clones. Sequencing was performed on PBMCs. These receptors were collected from a human donor in good health (CMV status not recorded). Some clones in this sample may be carry-over from other donors' samples.

CDR3 DNA: TGTGCCAGCAGTTTACAGGGCCTGAACTATGGCTACACCTTC. It yields the protein CASSLQGLNYGYTF. The V call is TRBV28, the J call TRBJ1-2; tentatively, D is TRBD1 (5 bases). The germline V gene encodes CDR1 MDHEN and CDR2 SYDVKM. V lost 2 bases and J 2 bases, leaving 9 bases between the germline ends. The CDR3 is 14 residues long.

The chain combines TRBV27 with TRBJ1-1, with D possibly matching TRBD1 (5 bases). CDR1 and CDR2 (germline): MNHEY, SMNVEV (reference sequence). The CDR3 extends over 15 amino acids. V was trimmed by 4 bases and J by 1 base, leaving 13 bases between them. In DNA, the CDR3 is TGTGCCAGCAGTTGGGGAGGGGTTCCGAACACTGAAGCTTTCTTT. Translated: CASSWGGVPNTEAFF.

This clonotype was seen only a few times. This chain connects TRBV7-2 to TRBJ2-5, with 9 bases that match TRBD2. Germline CDR1 is SGHTA and CDR2 is FQGNSA. The CDR3 spans 19 residues. Losses at the gene ends were 1 base for V and 5 bases for J; bases not matched to a gene: 17. This chain's CDR3 is CASSLGRGGASGEQETQYF. The DNA for the CDR3 is TGTGCCAGCAGCTTAGGTCGCGGGGGAGCTAGCGGGGAACAGGAGACCCAGTACTTC.

The chain links TRBV27 to TRBJ2-7; D is perhaps TRBD2 (5 bases). The germline V and J ends were trimmed by 3 bases and 2 bases, with 14 bases remaining between them. Germline-derived CDR1 and CDR2 are MNHEY and SMNVEV (reference sequence). The CDR3 runs to 15 residues. The CDR3 nucleotides are TGTGCCAGCAGTTTTAGAGGACTCGCCGCCTACGAGCAGTACTTC. It specifies CASSFRGLAAYEQYF.

A few counts support this clonotype. V usage is TRBV7-2 and J usage is TRBJ2-5, with TRBD2 as a possible D gene (7 bases). This CDR3 has 14 amino acids. Trimming took off 2 bases at V and 5 bases at J, with 12 bases between the two ends. CDR1 and CDR2 from the germline V gene are SGHTA and FQGNSA. As DNA, the CDR3 is TGTGCCAGCAGCTTAACGGGGGGCGTGGAGACCCAGTACTTC. This translates into CASSLTGGVETQYF. The full variable domain, with the rest looked up from reference TRBV7-2 and TRBJ2-5, is GAGVSQSPSNKVTEKGKDVELRCDPISGHTALYWYRQSLGQGLEFLIYFQGNSAPDKSGLPSDRFSAERTGGSVSTLTIQRTQQEDSAVYLCASSLTGGVETQYFGPGTRLLVL.

This clonotype has only a few counts. The chain carries TRBV7-6 and TRBJ1-1, with D perhaps TRBD1 (6 bases). V lost 5 bases to trimming and J lost 1 base, with 14 bases between them. CDR1 is SGHVS, CDR2 FNYEAQ, per germline. This CDR3 region has 15 residues. The CDR3 DNA is TGTGCCAGCAGCCCAACCAGGGGACAGAACACTGAAGCTTTCTTT. As protein: CASSPTRGQNTEAFF.

This clonotype was found a few times. The V call is TRBV6-5, the J call TRBJ1-1; weak D call: TRBD1 (5 bases). CDR3 length: 17 residues. Deletions cut 2 bases from V and 1 base from J, with 17 bases between. Germline CDR1 and CDR2: MNHEY and SVGAGI. The CDR3 DNA sequence: TGTGCCAGCAGTTACCGGGGGTGGGGTAGGAGGAACACTGAAGCTTTCTTT. This sequence encodes CASSYRGWGRRNTEAFF.

The V gene is TRBV6-1, the J gene TRBJ1-6; D is uncertain. Germline V lookup: CDR1 MNHNS, CDR2 SASEGT. Trimming pared 6 bases from V and 5 bases from J, leaving 8 bases between. The CDR3 is 13 residues long. In DNA form, the CDR3 reads TGTGCCAGCAGGGGAACGAATAATTCACCCCTCCACTTT. Translated: CASRGTNNSPLHF.

This clonotype was counted between two and nine times. The chain couples TRBV19 to TRBJ1-1, with TRBD1 matching 7 bases. Germline V lookup: CDR1 LNHDA, CDR2 SQIVND (reference sequence). The CDR3 extends over 16 amino acids. Losses at the gene ends were 6 bases for V and 0 bases for J; bases not matched to a gene: 10. For the CDR3, the DNA is TGTGCCAGTAGACCCAGACAGGGATCGGTGAACACTGAAGCTTTCTTT. Protein sequence: CASRPRQGSVNTEAFF.

This clonotype appeared many times. The chain's CDR3 is CASYSAMNTEAFF. The CDR3 DNA reads as TGCGCCAGCTACAGCGCAATGAACACTGAAGCTTTCTTT. The chain recombines TRBV10-2 with TRBJ1-1; D unresolved. There are 13 residues in the CDR3. The germline gives CDR1 WSHSY, CDR2 SAAADI. V shed 8 bases and J shed 0 bases, with 10 bases lying between them.

The CDR3 region has the DNA TGTGCCAGCAGTTATCAGGGGGACGGTCAGCCCCAGCATTTT. The encoded protein is CASSYQGDGQPQHF. The rearrangement joins TRBV27 to TRBJ1-5; 7 bases map to TRBD1. The CDR3 consists of 14 residues. Per the germline V gene, CDR1 is MNHEY and CDR2 is SMNVEV (reference sequence). With V trimmed by 4 bases and J by 6 bases, 6 bases remained unmatched.

The genes are TRBV12-3 or TRBV12-4 and TRBJ2-1, with 8 bases aligning to TRBD2. There are 16 residues in the CDR3. V shed 6 bases and J 7 bases; nucleotides not matched to a gene: 14. The CDR3 spells CASRPILTGGRNEQFF. The CDR3 DNA is TGTGCCAGCAGGCCCATTTTGACGGGGGGGAGGAATGAGCAGTTCTTC.

The genes are TRBV13 and TRBJ1-1, with 8 bases matching TRBD1. In germline, CDR1 is PRHDT, CDR2 FYEKMQ (reference sequence). V dropped 5 bases and J dropped 10; count of bases not matched to a gene: 24. There are 18 residues in the CDR3. CDR3 nucleotides: TGTGCCAGCAGCGCCTCCCTCCCGTTGGACAGGGATTCGGGTGGAGCTTTCTTT. Its translation is CASSASLPLDRDSGGAFF. Variable domain in full (rest from reference TRBV13 and TRBJ1-1): AAGVIQSPRHLIKEKRETATLKCYPIPRHDTVYWYQQGPGQDPQFLISFYEKMQSDKGSIPDRFSAQQFSDYHSELNMSSLELGDSALYFCASSASLPLDRDSGGAFFGQGTRLTVV.

This clonotype has only a few counts. CDR3 nucleotide sequence: TGTGCCAGCACCCCAAGAGGAGAGCCTTACTATGGCTACACCTTC. Translated, it gives CASTPRGEPYYGYTF. The chain employs TRBV28 and TRBJ1-2, with D unresolved. Looked up from germline, CDR1 is MDHEN and CDR2 is SYDVKM. Trimming took 7 bases from V and 3 from J, leaving 18 bases between them. This CDR3 contains 15 residues.

The gene calls are TRBV11-2 and TRBJ1-2, with D perhaps TRBD1 (5 bases). Trimming took off 5 bases at V and 2 bases at J, with 12 bases between the two ends. The CDR3 loop spans 14 amino acids. Germline CDR1 SGHAT, CDR2 FQNNGV. The CDR3 reads CASSQGGRNYGYTF. The CDR3 DNA follows: TGTGCCAGCAGCCAGGGCGGTCGGAACTATGGCTACACCTTC.

In its sample, this clonotype was seen a few times. The V gene is TRBV20-1, the J gene TRBJ1-6; tentatively, D is TRBD1 (6 bases). This CDR3 spans 15 amino acids. The germline CDR1 and CDR2 sequences are DFQATT and SNEGSKA (reference sequence). Trimming took 3 bases from V and 7 from J, leaving 16 bases between them. The CDR3 is CSASSPGGRNSPLHF. DNA of the CDR3: TGCAGTGCTAGTTCCCCCGGGGGCCGGAATTCACCCCTCCACTTT.

This clonotype occurred many times. The chain is built from TRBV7-9 and TRBJ1-3; D is ambiguous. CDR3 length: 15 amino acids. V lost 2 bases and J lost 0, with 8 bases in between. Germline lookup yields CDR1 SEHNR and CDR2 FQNEAQ (reference sequence). DNA of the CDR3: TGTGCCAGCAGCTTACACACCTCCTCTGGAAACACCATATATTTT. This sequence encodes CASSLHTSSGNTIYF.

As to this clonotype: An end of the junction differs from the germline gene, which may be a read error. This chain connects TRBV4-1 to TRBJ1-1; D gene ambiguous. The germline V gene encodes CDR1 MGHRA and CDR2 YSYEKL. The CDR3 is 15 amino acids. The CDR3 protein is CPSSQEERRNTEAFF. The CDR3 coding sequence is TGCCCCAGCAGCCAAGAGGAGCGGCGAAACACTGAAGCTTTCTTT.

This clonotype was observed a handful of times. The CDR3 is CASSEALAGGTPYNEQFF. The CDR3 nucleotides read TGTGCCAGCAGTGAAGCATTAGCGGGAGGGACGCCCTACAATGAGCAGTTCTTC. The chain joins TRBV6-1 to TRBJ2-1, with TRBD2 matching 11 bases. Germline CDR1 reads MNHNS; CDR2 reads SASEGT. The CDR3 is made up of 18 amino acids. V was clipped by 0 bases and J by 2 bases; unmatched bases: 6.

This clonotype was found a few times. This sequence joins TRBV7-3 and TRBJ1-1, with 8 bases fitting TRBD1. V dropped 6 bases and J dropped 0; count of bases not matched to a gene: 0. The CDR3 contains 13 residues. Germline V gives CDR1 SGHTA, CDR2 FQGTGA. The CDR3 is CASRDRVNTEAFF. CDR3 nucleotide sequence: TGTGCCAGCAGGGACAGGGTGAACACTGAAGCTTTCTTT. Drawing the rest from reference TRBV7-3 and TRBJ1-1, the complete variable domain is GAGVSQTPSNKVTEKGKYVELRCDPISGHTALYWYRQSLGQGPEFLIYFQGTGAADDSGLPNDRFFAVRPEGSVSTLKIQRTERGDSAVYLCASRDRVNTEAFFGQGTRLTVV.

The CDR3: CASSYKDTQYF. In DNA form, the CDR3 reads TGTGCCAGCAGTTACAAAGATACGCAGTATTTT. The chain combines TRBV6-8 with TRBJ2-3; D remains ambiguous. V lost 2 bases to trimming and J lost 5 bases, with 2 bases between them. CDR3 length equals 11 residues. CDR1 is MNHGY, CDR2 SAAAGT, per germline.

The table lists this clonotype with a few counts. The V and J genes are TRBV6-8 and TRBJ2-5, with 10 bases aligning to TRBD2. This CDR3 has 16 amino acids. Germline CDR1 reads MNHGY; CDR2 reads SAAAGT. Trimming cost V 0 bases and J 5 bases; bases outside gene matches: 6. The CDR3 sequence: CASSYSLAGVEETQYF. The CDR3 nucleotides are TGTGCCAGCAGTTACTCTCTAGCGGGAGTTGAGGAGACCCAGTACTTC.

The gene calls are TRBV12-3 or TRBV12-4 and TRBJ2-5; D gene unclear. V lost 3 bases and J 1 base, leaving 18 bases between the germline ends. The CDR3 length is 17 residues. CDR3 DNA: TGTGCCAGCAGTTTGTGGCAGCAGCCGAAGATCCAAGAGACCCAGTACTTC. Protein: CASSLWQQPKIQETQYF.

The rearrangement links TRBV29-1 to TRBJ1-2; D may be TRBD1 (6 bases). The CDR3 covers 17 residues. The V and J ends lost 3 bases and 2 bases respectively, with 22 bases between them. Germline lookup yields CDR1 SQVTM and CDR2 ANQGSEA. The CDR3 protein is CSVEKFLNRTANYGYTF. CDR3 bases: TGCAGCGTTGAGAAATTTTTAAACCGGACAGCAAACTATGGCTACACCTTC.

There are many counts of this clonotype. CDR3: CASSLEGPERSYNEQFF. Here the CDR3 DNA reads TGTGCCAGCAGCTTAGAAGGACCAGAAAGATCCTACAATGAGCAGTTCTTC. This chain links TRBV11-3 with TRBJ2-1; no clear D. Germline V CDR1 and CDR2: SGHNT, YENEEA. V was cut by 0 bases and J by 1 base, with 13 bases left in between. This CDR3 region has 17 residues.

This clonotype was recorded many times. This chain uses TRBV28 with TRBJ1-5; no clear D. V lost 5 bases, J lost 2 bases, and 13 bases lay in between. Looked up from germline, CDR1 is MDHEN and CDR2 is SYDVKM. This CDR3 comprises 15 residues. CDR3 coding DNA: TGTGCCAGCAGTCCTTCTGGGGTCGGCAATCAGCCCCAGCATTTT. It yields the protein CASSPSGVGNQPQHF. The full variable domain, rest sourced from reference TRBV28 and TRBJ1-5, is DVKVTQSSRYLVKRTGEKVFLECVQDMDHENMFWYRQDPGLGLRLIYFSYDVKMKEKGDIPEGYSVSREKKERFSLILESASTNQTSMYLCASSPSGVGNQPQHFGDGTRLSIL.

This chain connects TRBV6-8 to TRBJ2-7; 8 bases are shared with TRBD2. Trimming removed 10 bases from V and 3 bases from J; junction bases left unmatched: 11. The CDR3 totals 14 residues. Per the germline V gene, CDR1 is MNHGY and CDR2 is SAAAGT. The CDR3 nucleotides read TGTGCCATCGCCGGGGTAGCGGGGCTCTACGAGCAGTACTTC. It yields the protein CAIAGVAGLYEQYF.

This clonotype turned up a few times. V usage is TRBV7-6 and J usage is TRBJ2-5, with a weak D call TRBD2 (5 bases). Germline V lookup: CDR1 SGHVS, CDR2 FNYEAQ. This CDR3 region has 16 residues. The germline V and J ends were trimmed by 1 base and 2 bases, with 14 bases remaining between them. Here the CDR3 reads CASSLGVSGAQETQYF. CDR3 sequence (DNA): TGTGCCAGCAGCTTAGGGGTGAGCGGAGCACAAGAGACCCAGTACTTC.

J is TRBJ1-1 and V is TRBV5-1; D not certain. The germline CDR1 and CDR2 sequences are SGHRS and YFSETQ. The CDR3 loop spans 14 amino acids. Deletions cut 4 bases from V and 3 bases from J, with 13 bases between. In DNA form, the CDR3 reads TGCGCCAGCAGCCCAGAACCATTCCACACTGAAGCTTTCTTT. It yields the protein CASSPEPFHTEAFF.

Remarks on this clonotype: Given a much more abundant clone one base away, this may be a read error. The J gene is TRBJ1-1, the V gene TRBV6-2 or TRBV6-3; D call uncertain. The germline CDR1 and CDR2 sequences are MNHEY and SVGEGT. The CDR3 is 13 amino acids. Trimming shortened V by 1 base and J by 1 base, and 4 bases separated the two germline ends. CDR3 DNA sequence: TGTGCCAGCAGTTACTGCGGGAACACTGAAGCTTTCTTT. As protein: CASSYCGNTEAFF.

V and J are TRBV7-2 and TRBJ1-1; the match to TRBD1 covers 11 bases. CDR1 and CDR2 from the germline V gene are SGHTA and FQGNSA. CDR3 length: 17 residues. V trimming: 2 bases; J trimming: 5 bases; junction bases outside the gene matches: 10. In DNA, the CDR3 is TGTGCCAGCAGCTTAAGGGGGGGGGACAGGGGGACGACTGAAGCTTTCTTT. Amino acid sequence: CASSLRGGDRGTTEAFF.

Points on this clonotype: A much larger clone sits a single nucleotide away, making a read error possible. This sequence joins TRBV12-3 or TRBV12-4 and TRBJ2-5; 7 positions agree with TRBD1. The CDR3 sequence is 15 residues long. The V and J ends lost 3 bases and 3 bases, in that order; junction bases with no gene match: 7. The DNA of the CDR3 is TGTGCCAGCAGTTTCTCCGGGACAGTGGAAGAGACCCAGTACTTC. Its protein product is CASSFSGTVEETQYF.